The rows below give T cell receptor beta chains drawn from one sample of a study of early T cells in non-severe SARS-CoV-2 infection. TCRdb itself ran the 5' RACE reads through MiXCR, one entry per CDR3 protein. This sample carries tens of thousands of distinct CDR3 sequences, about a tenth of them seen once, and the ten largest clones take 6.4%. Sequencing was done on a sample of whole blood. These receptors all come from an adult who was a healthcare worker with PCR-confirmed SARS-CoV-2 infection or an uninfected control (not recorded which). CDR3s include the opening cysteine and the closing phenylalanine or tryptophan. The D gene is left open where the match is weak. A row's size may be missing; if present it is once, few, many or a size class.

v_call,d_call,j_call,clone_size,cdr3_nt,cdr3_aa
TRBV20-1,TRBD2,TRBJ2-2,.,TGCAGTGCCCGGTGGGAGGGCCCTAAGACCGGGGAGCTGTTTTTT,CSARWEGPKTGELFF
TRBV7-9,TRBD1,TRBJ2-2,few,TGTGCCAGCAGCCCAAACAGGGGCCGGGAGCTGTTTTTT,CASSPNRGRELFF
TRBV20-1,.,TRBJ2-7,few,TGCAGTGCTAGAGAACCGATTACCTACGAGCAGTACTTC,CSAREPITYEQYF
TRBV2,TRBD2,TRBJ2-1,many,TGTGCCAGCAGTGGGACTAGCGGGAGGGCCTCCTACAATGAGCAGTTCTTC,CASSGTSGRASYNEQFF
TRBV7-6,.,TRBJ2-1,.,TGTGCCAGCAGCTTAGACTCCCCCTCCTACAATGAGCAGTTCTTC,CASSLDSPSYNEQFF
TRBV7-3,.,TRBJ2-2,many,TGTGCCAGCAGCCCCGGGGGTACCGGGGAGCTGTTTTTT,CASSPGGTGELFF
TRBV25-1,TRBD1,TRBJ2-7,few,TGTGCCAGCAGTGAGGGACAGGGGCGATACGAGCAGTACTTC,CASSEGQGRYEQYF
TRBV7-9,.,TRBJ2-3,many,TGTGCCAGCAGCTTTCCCCCAGATACGCAGTATTTT,CASSFPPDTQYF
TRBV10-3,TRBD2,TRBJ2-7,.,TGTGCCATCAGTGAGTCTTGGCGGGAGCCTAGCCCGAGCGTTTACGAGCAGTACTTC,CAISESWREPSPSVYEQYF
TRBV7-9,.,TRBJ2-5,.,TGTGCCAGCAGCCCCGGGCGCGCCAACCAAGAGACCCAGTACTTC,CASSPGRANQETQYF
TRBV5-1,.,TRBJ1-1,.,TGCGCCAGCTGCGGGGGCGCAAACACTGAAGCTTTCTTT,CASCGGANTEAFF
TRBV2,.,TRBJ2-6,.,TGTGCCAGCAGGGAGGGCTCTGGGGCCAACGTCTTGACTTTC,CASREGSGANVLTF
TRBV7-9,.,TRBJ1-6,few,TGTGCCTCAACCAGGGGTGCTAATTCACCCCTCCACTTT,CASTRGANSPLHF
TRBV19,.,TRBJ1-2,many,TGTGCCAGTCTCGGACCCTATGGCTACACCTTC,CASLGPYGYTF
TRBV21-1,.,TRBJ1-4,.,TGTGCCAGCACGGAGGGCGAAAAACTGTTTTTT,CASTEGEKLFF
TRBV6-1,.,TRBJ2-7,many,TGTGCCAGCAGAACACCCACAGCTAGCAAAGAGCAGTACTTC,CASRTPTASKEQYF
TRBV9,TRBD1,TRBJ1-1,.,TGTGCCAGCAGCTTAGGGACAGGGGGCTACTTTGAAGCTTTCTTT,CASSLGTGGYFEAFF
TRBV10-3,.,TRBJ2-5,few,TGTGCCATCAGTGAGGAGTATCGCAGGGACGGGACCCAGTACTTC,CAISEEYRRDGTQYF
TRBV12-3/TRBV12-4,TRBD1,TRBJ2-1,medium-sized,TGTGCCAGCAGTTTGGGACAGGGCCATGAGCAGTTCTTC,CASSLGQGHEQFF
TRBV24-1,.,TRBJ2-1,.,TGTGCCACCAGTGATTTGCAGGAGCAGTTCTTC,CATSDLQEQFF
TRBV6-6,TRBD2,TRBJ2-2,.,TGTGCCAGCAGTTACGAGCGGGAGGGCGTCGGGGAGCTGTTTTTT,CASSYEREGVGELFF
TRBV7-2,.,TRBJ1-1,.,TGTGCCAGCAGCTTAGTCGCAGTGAACACTGAAGCTTTCTTT,CASSLVAVNTEAFF
TRBV7-9,TRBD2,TRBJ2-1,few,TGTGCCAGCAGCTTAGGGTCCAGCGGGAGCAATTTAGTTCAGGACAATGAGCAGTTCTTC,CASSLGSSGSNLVQDNEQFF
TRBV28,.,TRBJ1-2,few,TGTGAACGAGGAACCCATGGCTACACCTTC,CERGTHGYTF
TRBV7-6,.,TRBJ2-1,few,TGTGCCAGCAGCCGACAACAGGCTAGGGCCCAGTTCTTC,CASSRQQARAQFF
TRBV6-1,TRBD1,TRBJ2-1,few,TGTGCCAGCAGTAACGGACAGGCCCATGAGCAGTTCTTC,CASSNGQAHEQFF